Below, 18 T cell receptor beta chains from the same sample are listed, as sequenced in a study of T cells expressing NK-cell markers. Each CDR3 protein gets one entry in TCRdb, which reprocessed the 5' RACE reads and gives no DNA. This sample's table has about 260,000 distinct CDR3 sequences. Material for sequencing was blood T cells: a sorted CD56 or NKG2C T cell subset, CD4+ or CD8+ T cells, or bulk PBMC T cells (not recorded which). The receptors here all came from a man between 18 and 35 years old in good health.

The chain employs TRBV12-3 or TRBV12-4 and TRBJ2-1; TCRdb's D call of TRBD2 is untestable without DNA. The CDR3 contains 14 residues. CDR3 amino acids: CASSPSNLKREQFF.

The chain has TRBV5-8 and TRBJ2-7. CDR1 and CDR2 (germline): SGHTS, YDEGEE. The CDR3 is 15 amino acids. The chain's CDR3 is CASSFRPKSSYEQYF.

The rearrangement joins TRBV19 to TRBJ2-2; the TCRdb D gene call, TRBD1, has no DNA to confirm it. Germline V gene data show CDR1 as LNHDA and CDR2 as SQIVND (reference sequence). This CDR3 has 15 amino acids. The CDR3 is CASSWGTVNTGELFF.

CDR3 residues: CASSRGGGQPSTGELFF. This chain links TRBV11-2 with TRBJ2-2; TCRdb proposes TRBD1, but this gene call is untestable without DNA. There are 17 residues in the CDR3. The germline gives CDR1 SGHAT, CDR2 FQNNGV.

The chain has TRBV20-1 and TRBJ1-3; the TCRdb call, TRBD1, lacks DNA for checking. CDR1 DFQATT and CDR2 SNEGSKA come from the germline V gene (reference sequence). The CDR3 is 15 amino acids. This chain's CDR3 is CSARPNRGGGNTIYF.

The chain uses TRBV5-1 and TRBJ2-2. The germline gives CDR1 SGHRS, CDR2 YFSETQ. The CDR3 has 14 amino acids. The CDR3 spells CASSLAGQPGELFF.

The genes are TRBV7-6 and TRBJ2-1; TCRdb returns TRBD1, unconfirmable since there is no DNA. The length of the CDR3 is 16 residues. Germline lookup yields CDR1 SGHVS and CDR2 FNYEAQ. This chain's CDR3 is CASSSGPGQNGNEQFF.

The chain's CDR3 is CSVAGLAGDTGELFF. The chain has TRBV29-1 and TRBJ2-2; no DNA is available, so the TRBD2 call from TCRdb remains unchecked. Germline CDR1 reads SQVTM; CDR2 reads ANQGSEA. CDR3 length: 15 residues.

The CDR3 reads CSVAGLVMDTEAFF. The chain is built from TRBV29-1 and TRBJ1-1. The CDR3 has 14 amino acids. Germline loops: CDR1 SQVTM, CDR2 ANQGSEA.

The chain has TRBV12-3 or TRBV12-4 and TRBJ2-6; TCRdb calls TRBD1, which cannot be checked without DNA. CDR3 length: 18 residues. The CDR3 is CASTENPHHSSGANVLTF.

The chain combines TRBV15 with TRBJ1-4; TCRdb proposes TRBD1, but this gene call is untestable without DNA. The germline V gene has CDR1 LNHNV and CDR2 YYDKDF (reference sequence). The CDR3 extends over 17 amino acids. The CDR3 protein is CATSSKRGTATNEKLFF. The full variable domain, with the rest looked up from reference TRBV15 and TRBJ1-4, is DAMVIQNPRYQVTQFGKPVTLSCSQTLNHNVMYWYQQKSSQAPKLLFHYYDKDFNNEADTPDNFQSRRPNTSFCFLDIRSPGLGDTAMYLCATSSKRGTATNEKLFFGSGTQLSVL.

This chain links TRBV7-2 with TRBJ1-4. Per germline, CDR1 SGHTA and CDR2 FQGNSA. The CDR3 has 14 amino acids. CDR3 sequence: CASSSGWRGEKLFF.

This chain links TRBV20-1 with TRBJ2-7. Looked up from germline, CDR1 is DFQATT and CDR2 is SNEGSKA (reference sequence). This CDR3 has 15 amino acids. The CDR3 protein is CSARDLVQLSYEQYF.

This rearrangement joins TRBV3-1 to TRBJ2-1. The CDR3 is 14 residues long. In germline, CDR1 is LGHDT, CDR2 YNNKEL (reference sequence). The CDR3 here is CASSRGLVRNEQFF.

The chain links TRBV7-6 to TRBJ2-1; the TRBD1 assignment by TCRdb is unverifiable without DNA. The CDR3 has 15 residues. Per the germline V gene, CDR1 is SGHVS and CDR2 is FNYEAQ. The CDR3: CASSTAGTDYNEQFF.

The V call is TRBV12-3 or TRBV12-4, the J call TRBJ2-7; checking the TCRdb D call of TRBD1 is not possible without DNA. This CDR3 has 15 amino acids. The CDR3 loop is CASSPGTGGSSEQYF.

The genes are TRBV9 and TRBJ2-3; TCRdb outputs TRBD2, but without DNA this stays unchecked. The CDR3 is 12 amino acids. Germline V gene sequence: CDR1 SGDLS, CDR2 YYNGEE. This chain's CDR3 is CASSVAGGPPYF.

The chain links TRBV12-3 or TRBV12-4 to TRBJ1-5. This CDR3 region has 13 residues. This chain's CDR3 is CASSFDRNQPQHF.